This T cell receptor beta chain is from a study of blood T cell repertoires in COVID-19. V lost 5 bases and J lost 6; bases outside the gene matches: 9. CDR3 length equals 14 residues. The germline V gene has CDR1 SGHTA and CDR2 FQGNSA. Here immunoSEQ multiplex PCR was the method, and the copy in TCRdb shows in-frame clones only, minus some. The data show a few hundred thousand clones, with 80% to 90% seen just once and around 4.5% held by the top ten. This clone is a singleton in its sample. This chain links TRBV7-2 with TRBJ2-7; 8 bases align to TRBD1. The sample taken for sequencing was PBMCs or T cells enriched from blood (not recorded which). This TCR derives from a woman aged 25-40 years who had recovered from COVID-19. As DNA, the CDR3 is TGTGCCAGCAGCCCTCCGACAGGGGTGACCGAGCAGTACTTC. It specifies CASSPPTGVTEQYF.